The clone carrying this TCR beta chain has ten or more counts. The sample originates from a study of regulatory T cells in long-lasting Graves disease. The sample's time point: newly diagnosed GD, antithyroid drugs for less than 3 months. PBMC-extracted RNA yielded the TCR library. An endocrinology department located in Xi'an, China, was where the patients came from. With 5 bases removed from V and 11 bases from J, the gap between germline ends came to 19 bases. The CDR3 is 13 amino acids. Germline V gene lookup returns CDR1 SEHNR and CDR2 FQNEAQ (reference sequence). Through Arm-PCR of CDR3 regions and iRepertoire HTBI primers, TCR beta libraries were built. One entry per CDR3 protein results from TCRdb running MiXCR on the multiplex PCR reads. The table has roughly 430,000 distinct CDR3 sequences, about 16% seen once; the top ten hold about 10%. The same sample was also studied in work on T cells in Graves' hyperthyroidism and ophthalmopathy. As that report states: Initially, a first-round RT-PCR of the TCR CDR3 employed the HTBI primer set.

Here the sequenced sample was peripheral blood mononuclear cells (PBMCs), taken at new diagnosis, from a patient treated with antithyroid drugs. The clonotype comes from a woman aged 25 to 39 with Graves disease. The rearrangement links TRBV7-9 to TRBJ2-7, with D unresolved. The CDR3 DNA reads as TGTGCCAGCAGCACATCCCGGCGAAGAGACGAGTACTTC. Translating gives CASSTSRRRDEYF.